The 22 T cell receptor beta chains below all came from one sample that was sequenced in a study of early T cells in non-severe SARS-CoV-2 infection. TCRdb independently ran MiXCR on the 5' RACE reads; one entry per CDR3 protein. Of tens of thousands of distinct CDR3 sequences listed, about 3.7% are singletons. The sample was whole blood. The receptors here all came from an adult who was a healthcare worker with PCR-confirmed SARS-CoV-2 infection or an uninfected control (not recorded which).

This clonotype was seen many times. This chain uses TRBV28 with TRBJ2-5; 11 bases agree with TRBD2. The V and J ends lost 6 bases and 3 bases, in that order; junction bases with no gene match: 9. Germline loops: CDR1 MDHEN, CDR2 SYDVKM. The CDR3 covers 16 residues. The CDR3 bases are TGTGCCAGCAGGCCCTGGAGTAGCGGGGGGGAAGAGACCCAGTACTTC. Its protein is CASRPWSSGGEETQYF.

Remarks on this clonotype: At one end, the junction sequence differs from germline, possibly due to a read error. The chain uses TRBV19 and TRBJ1-5; a weak D match, TRBD1 (5 bases). The CDR3 runs 14 residues. Germline-derived CDR1 and CDR2 are LNHDA and SQIVND (reference sequence). This chain's CDR3 is CASSLTVSNQPQLF. CDR3 in DNA: TGTGCCAGTAGCCTGACAGTAAGCAATCAGCCCCAGCTTTTT.

This clonotype was counted only a few times. The chain joins TRBV18 to TRBJ2-7; 9 bases match TRBD2. The CDR3 is made up of 14 amino acids. V gave up 6 bases and J gave up 2 bases; unmatched junction bases: 5. Germline V gene lookup returns CDR1 KGHSH and CDR2 LQKENI. CDR3 residues: CASSRRGGPYEQYF. CDR3 coding DNA: TGTGCCAGCTCCAGGCGGGGGGGGCCCTACGAGCAGTACTTC. Complete variable domain (other parts from reference TRBV18 and TRBJ2-7): NAGVMQNPRHLVRRRGQEARLRCSPMKGHSHVYWYRQLPEEGLKFMVYLQKENIIDESGMPKERFSAEFPKEGPSILRIQQVVRGDSAAYFCASSRRGGPYEQYFGPGTRLTVT.

The sample holds many counts of this clonotype. The chain carries TRBV5-1 and TRBJ2-1, with D tentatively TRBD2 (7 bases). The CDR3 is 15 residues long. Trimming left V 6 bases short and J 7 bases short, with 20 bases between. Germline V gene data show CDR1 as SGHRS and CDR2 as YFSETQ. CDR3 nucleotides: TGCGCCAGCACCTTTCCGATGGGGGGGCCGAATGAGCAGTTCTTC. The encoded protein is CASTFPMGGPNEQFF.

In its sample, this clonotype was seen many times. The chain joins TRBV12-3 or TRBV12-4 to TRBJ1-5, with 11 positions matching TRBD1. Trimming at V came to 5 bases and at J to 0 bases, leaving 3 bases not matched to a gene. CDR3 size: 16 residues. The CDR3 sequence: CASSSGQGASNQPQHF. DNA of the CDR3: TGTGCCAGCAGTAGTGGACAGGGGGCTAGCAATCAGCCCCAGCATTTT.

This chain links TRBV24-1 with TRBJ2-1; D is uncertain. Germline V gives CDR1 KGHDR, CDR2 SFDVKD. The CDR3 contains 11 residues. V lost 9 bases and J lost 4, with 6 bases in between. CDR3 residues: CATGKYNEQFF. The DNA of the CDR3 is TGTGCCACCGGCAAATACAATGAGCAGTTCTTC.

This clonotype was detected many times. The chain couples TRBV15 to TRBJ2-1, with a tentative D call TRBD1 (6 bases). V lost 0 bases and J 0 bases, leaving 6 bases between the germline ends. Germline V CDR1 and CDR2: LNHNV, YYDKDF (reference sequence). This CDR3 comprises 15 residues. CDR3 sequence (DNA): TGTGCCACCAGCAGAGAAGGGGGCTCCTACAATGAGCAGTTCTTC. It codes for CATSREGGSYNEQFF.

This clonotype was seen repeatedly, ten times or more. The chain employs TRBV7-9 and TRBJ2-4, with D tentatively TRBD1 or TRBD2 (5 bases each). Trimming removed 1 base at V and 7 bases at J, with 11 bases between. The CDR3 covers 14 residues. Per the germline V gene, CDR1 is SEHNR and CDR2 is FQNEAQ (reference sequence). CDR3 amino acids: CASSLVEGTNIQYF. The CDR3 DNA reads TGTGCCAGCAGCTTAGTTGAAGGGACGAACATTCAGTACTTC.

This clonotype was recorded at least ten times. The chain uses TRBV7-9 and TRBJ2-1, with 10 bases lining up with TRBD1. J gave up 5 bases and V 5 bases, and 18 bases lay outside the gene matches. This CDR3 is 19 amino acids long. Germline CDR1 reads SEHNR; CDR2 reads FQNEAQ (reference sequence). In DNA, the CDR3 is TGTGCCAGCAGCGCGCCGATACCGGGACAGGGGATGGGGGACAATGAGCAGTTCTTC. Residues: CASSAPIPGQGMGDNEQFF. The whole variable domain, remainder taken from reference TRBV7-9 and TRBJ2-1, is DTGVSQNPRHKITKRGQNVTFRCDPISEHNRLYWYRQTLGQGPEFLTYFQNEAQLEKSRLLSDRFSAERPKGSFSTLEIQRTEQGDSAMYLCASSAPIPGQGMGDNEQFFGPGTRLTVL.

This clonotype was picked up many times. This sequence joins TRBV24-1 and TRBJ2-1; tentatively, D is TRBD1 (5 bases). V lost 6 bases and J lost 6, with 11 bases in between. CDR3 length: 13 amino acids. The germline CDR1 and CDR2 sequences are KGHDR and SFDVKD. DNA for the CDR3: TGTGCCACCAGTTTGAACAGGCCCAATGAGCAGTTCTTC. Residues: CATSLNRPNEQFF.

In its sample, this clonotype was seen many times. The chain joins TRBV7-8 to TRBJ2-7; D remains ambiguous. In germline, CDR1 is SGHVS, CDR2 FQNEAQ. This CDR3 has 15 residues. V was pared by 3 bases and J by 2 bases, with 14 bases between. The CDR3 DNA sequence: TGTGCCAGCAGCTTTAGGACGCGAACGGCCTACGAGCAGTACTTC. Amino acids: CASSFRTRTAYEQYF.

This clonotype is classed as medium-sized. This chain joins TRBV20-1 and TRBJ1-2; 9 positions match TRBD1. The ends lost 3 bases at V and 4 bases at J; junction bases unmatched: 6. The CDR3 covers 14 residues. CDR1 and CDR2 (germline): DFQATT, SNEGSKA (reference sequence). The CDR3 sequence is CSASGTGRAYGYTF. CDR3 DNA: TGCAGTGCTAGTGGGACAGGGAGGGCCTATGGCTACACCTTC.

This clonotype was observed many times. V and J are TRBV27 and TRBJ2-2; D uncertain. The CDR3 is made up of 13 amino acids. Between the trimmed V and J ends, which lost 6 bases and 0 bases, there was a span of 5 bases. Germline lookup yields CDR1 MNHEY and CDR2 SMNVEV (reference sequence). CDR3 in amino acids: CASRGPNTGELFF. In DNA, the CDR3 is TGTGCCAGCAGAGGCCCGAACACCGGGGAGCTGTTTTTT.

There are many counts of this clonotype. J is TRBJ1-5 and V is TRBV20-1, with 9 bases fitting TRBD1. The V segment lost 3 bases and the J segment 3 bases; nucleotides outside the gene matches: 9. The length of the CDR3 is 16 residues. The V gene's germline CDR1 is DFQATT and CDR2 SNEGSKA (reference sequence). The CDR3 loop is CSASPSTGGNNQPQHF. CDR3 nucleotide sequence: TGCAGTGCTAGCCCGTCGACAGGGGGTAACAATCAGCCCCAGCATTTT.

The CDR3 protein is CAWSRGRGTEAFF. The DNA of the CDR3 is TGTGCCTGGAGTCGGGGGCGGGGCACTGAAGCTTTCTTT. V and J are TRBV30 and TRBJ1-1; maybe TRBD1 (6 bases). The CDR3 runs 13 residues. Trimming cost V 2 bases and J 4 bases, with 11 bases left between them. Looked up from germline, CDR1 is GTSNPN and CDR2 is SVGIG (reference sequence). The full variable domain, its missing parts supplied by reference TRBV30 and TRBJ1-1, is SQTIHQWPATLVQPVGSPLSLECTVEGTSNPNLYWYRQAAGRGLQLLFYSVGIGQISSEVPQNLSASRPQDRQFILSSKKLLLSDSGFYLCAWSRGRGTEAFFGQGTRLTVV.

This clonotype occurred many times. This chain joins TRBV28 and TRBJ2-7; D is possibly TRBD2 (6 bases). The CDR3 runs to 12 residues. Germline V lookup: CDR1 MDHEN, CDR2 SYDVKM. V was trimmed by 6 bases and J by 6 bases, leaving 12 bases between them. CDR3: CASRGGRAEQYF. CDR3 sequence (DNA): TGTGCCAGCAGGGGGGGTCGGGCCGAGCAGTACTTC.

This clonotype was picked up many times. The CDR3 DNA reads as TGCAGCGTTGAGGCCGGGACTAGCGGGAGATTCACCGGGGAGCTGTTTTTT. Amino acid sequence: CSVEAGTSGRFTGELFF. The V and J genes are TRBV29-1 and TRBJ2-2; 14 bases align to TRBD2. J gave up 4 bases and V 3 bases, and 7 bases lay outside the gene matches. This CDR3 region has 17 residues. CDR1 is SQVTM, CDR2 ANQGSEA, per germline.

This clonotype is deemed medium-sized. This sequence joins TRBV29-1 and TRBJ2-2, with D possibly matching TRBD2 (5 bases). Germline V CDR1 and CDR2: SQVTM, ANQGSEA. V lost 0 bases, J lost 6 bases, and 11 bases lay in between. The CDR3 has 14 amino acids. The CDR3, as DNA: TGCAGCGTTGAAGAATTAGGACTTTCCGGGGAGCTGTTTTTT. Its protein is CSVEELGLSGELFF.

In its sample, this clonotype was seen many times. The gene calls are TRBV9 and TRBJ2-5, with D possibly matching TRBD2 (6 bases). From germline, CDR1 is SGDLS and CDR2 YYNGEE. The CDR3 length is 15 residues. V dropped 2 bases and J dropped 3 bases, with 14 bases sitting between them. The DNA of the CDR3 is TGTGCCAGCAGCGTCGACGGGGGACGCGAAGAGACCCAGTACTTC. Amino acids: CASSVDGGREETQYF.

This clonotype has at least ten counts. The V call is TRBV19, the J call TRBJ2-2; weak D call: TRBD2 (5 bases). Trimming removed 6 bases at V and 3 bases at J, with 11 bases between. The CDR3 contains 14 residues. Germline V gene data show CDR1 as LNHDA and CDR2 as SQIVND (reference sequence). As DNA, the CDR3 is TGTGCCAGTAGGAGGAAGAGGGACACCGGGGAGCTGTTTTTT. This sequence encodes CASRRKRDTGELFF.

This clonotype came up a few times. The CDR3 coding sequence is TGTGCCACCAGTACCAGGACTAGCGGGAGCTACGAGCAGTACTTC. It specifies CATSTRTSGSYEQYF. V usage is TRBV24-1 and J usage is TRBJ2-7, with 13 bases lining up with TRBD2. This CDR3 contains 15 residues. Germline V gives CDR1 KGHDR, CDR2 SFDVKD. The junction had 4 bases not matched to a gene; V was cut back by 6 bases and J by 3 bases.

This clonotype counts as medium-sized (0.01 to 0.1%). J is TRBJ2-3 and V is TRBV3-1; D unclear. Germline CDR1 reads LGHDT; CDR2 reads YNNKEL (reference sequence). The CDR3 has 15 amino acids. The V end was cut by 0 bases, the J end by 0 bases, with 7 bases between. The CDR3 protein is CASSQEGTSTDTQYF. In nucleotides, the CDR3 is TGTGCCAGCAGCCAAGAAGGCACTAGCACAGATACGCAGTATTTT.